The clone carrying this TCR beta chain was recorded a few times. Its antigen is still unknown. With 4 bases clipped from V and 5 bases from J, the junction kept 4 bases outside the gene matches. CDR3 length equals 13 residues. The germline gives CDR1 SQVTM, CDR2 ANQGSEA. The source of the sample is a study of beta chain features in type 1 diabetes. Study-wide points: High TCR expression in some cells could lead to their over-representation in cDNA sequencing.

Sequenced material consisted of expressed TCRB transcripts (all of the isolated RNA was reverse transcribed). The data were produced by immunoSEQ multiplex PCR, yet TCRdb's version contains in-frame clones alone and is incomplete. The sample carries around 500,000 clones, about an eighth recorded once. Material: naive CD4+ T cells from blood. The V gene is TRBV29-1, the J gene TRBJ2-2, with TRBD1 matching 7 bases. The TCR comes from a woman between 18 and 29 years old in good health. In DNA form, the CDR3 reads TGCAGCGTTGGAGGCAGGGGGACCGGGGAGCTGTTTTTT. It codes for CSVGGRGTGELFF.